This T cell receptor beta chain emerged from a study of early T cells in non-severe SARS-CoV-2 infection. This clonotype was detected only once. This CDR3 has 14 residues. Trimming pared 3 bases from V and 4 bases from J, leaving 12 bases between. Via MiXCR, TCRdb re-called the 5' RACE reads, giving one row per CDR3 protein. The sample shows about 72,000 distinct CDR3 sequences, 10% of them seen only once. This sequence joins TRBV12-3 or TRBV12-4 and TRBJ1-2, with a weak D call TRBD1 (6 bases). The clonotype comes from an adult who was a healthcare worker with PCR-confirmed SARS-CoV-2 infection or an uninfected control (not recorded which). The material sequenced was whole blood, taken at baseline. The CDR3 here is CASSLAGEGYGYTF. CDR3 coding DNA: TGTGCCAGCAGTTTGGCAGGGGAGGGCTATGGCTACACCTTC.